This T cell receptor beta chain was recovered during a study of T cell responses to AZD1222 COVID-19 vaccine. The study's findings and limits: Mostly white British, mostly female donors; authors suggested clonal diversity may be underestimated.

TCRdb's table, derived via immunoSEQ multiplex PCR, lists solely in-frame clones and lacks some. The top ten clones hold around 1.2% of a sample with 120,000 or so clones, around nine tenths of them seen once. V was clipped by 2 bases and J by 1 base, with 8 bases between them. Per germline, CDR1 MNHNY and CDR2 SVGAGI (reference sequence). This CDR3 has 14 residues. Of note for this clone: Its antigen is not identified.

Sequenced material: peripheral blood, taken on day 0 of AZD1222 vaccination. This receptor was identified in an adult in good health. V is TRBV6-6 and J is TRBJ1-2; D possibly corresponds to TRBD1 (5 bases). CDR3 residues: CASSYRQNNYGYTF. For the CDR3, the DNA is TGTGCCAGCAGTTACAGACAGAATAACTATGGCTACACCTTC.